This T cell receptor beta chain was identified in a study of cytomegalovirus exposure and HLA in healthy donors. As for the study in general: Researchers found that under 90% of about 400 genotyped donors fell within the Caucasian-associated ancestry cluster.

V lost 2 bases, J lost 3 bases, and 15 bases lay in between. CDR3 length equals 16 residues. Looked up from germline, CDR1 is SGHTA and CDR2 is FQGNSA. PCR was performed using 60 Vbeta and 13 Jbeta primers. Some clones are missing from TCRdb's copy, which holds only in-frame ones; the method was immunoSEQ multiplex PCR. The sample has 150,000 to 200,000 clones, about 77% seen once. Of note for this clone: Its target is not known.

General study points: An analysis done earlier found most TCR beta V segments productive about 90% or about 30% of the time. Available immune exposure information covered CMV serostatus only. In vitro data verified a few CMV-associated chains as specific for CMV antigens.

This chain uses TRBV7-2 with TRBJ2-3; weak D call: TRBD1 (5 bases). The clonotype was recovered from a woman between 40 and 50 years old in good health and CMV-seropositive. Sequencing used PBMCs. CDR3 sequence: CASSLYGAMVTDTQYF. In nucleotides, the CDR3 is TGTGCCAGCAGCTTATATGGGGCGATGGTAACAGATACGCAGTATTTT.